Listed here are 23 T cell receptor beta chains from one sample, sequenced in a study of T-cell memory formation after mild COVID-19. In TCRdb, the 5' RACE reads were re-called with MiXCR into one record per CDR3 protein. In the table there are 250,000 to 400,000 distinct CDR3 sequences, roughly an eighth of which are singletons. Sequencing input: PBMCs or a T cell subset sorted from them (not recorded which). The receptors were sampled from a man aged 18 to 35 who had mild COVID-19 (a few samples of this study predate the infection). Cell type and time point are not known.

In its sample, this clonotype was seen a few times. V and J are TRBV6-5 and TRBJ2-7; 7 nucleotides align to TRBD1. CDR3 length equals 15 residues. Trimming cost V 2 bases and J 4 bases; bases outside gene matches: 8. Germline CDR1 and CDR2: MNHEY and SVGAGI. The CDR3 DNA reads TGTGCCAGCAGTTACGGGGCAGGGGGAGAGTACGAGCAGTACTTC. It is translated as CASSYGAGGEYEQYF.

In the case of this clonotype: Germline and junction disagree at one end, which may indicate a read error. The CDR3 loop reads CASSPTGVNVLTF. The CDR3 region has the DNA TGTGCCAGCAGCCCCACAGGGGTCAACGTCCTGACTTTC. This chain uses TRBV7-2 with TRBJ2-6; the match to TRBD1 covers 7 bases. Germline CDR1 is SGHTA and CDR2 is FQGNSA. The CDR3 extends over 13 amino acids.

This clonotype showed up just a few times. CDR3 loop: CASSLDRSFYGYTF. Here the CDR3 DNA reads TGTGCCAGCAGCCTTGACAGGAGTTTCTATGGCTACACCTTC. The genes are TRBV6-5 and TRBJ1-2; the D gene is possibly TRBD1 (6 bases). Germline V CDR1 and CDR2: MNHEY, SVGAGI. The V and J ends lost 6 bases and 4 bases respectively, with 15 bases between them. The CDR3 has 14 amino acids.

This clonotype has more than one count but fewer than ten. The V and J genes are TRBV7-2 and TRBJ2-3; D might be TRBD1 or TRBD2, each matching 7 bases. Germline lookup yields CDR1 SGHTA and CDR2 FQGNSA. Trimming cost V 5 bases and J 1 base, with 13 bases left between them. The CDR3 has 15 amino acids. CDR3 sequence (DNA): TGTGCCAGCAGCCCCAGGGGGGGACGCACAGATACGCAGTATTTT. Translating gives CASSPRGGRTDTQYF.

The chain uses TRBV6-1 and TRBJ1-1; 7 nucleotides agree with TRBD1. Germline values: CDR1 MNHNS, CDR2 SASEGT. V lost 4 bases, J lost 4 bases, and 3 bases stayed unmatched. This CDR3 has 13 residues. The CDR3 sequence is CASSGWDSTEAFF. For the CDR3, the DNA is TGTGCCAGCAGTGGATGGGACAGCACTGAAGCTTTCTTT.

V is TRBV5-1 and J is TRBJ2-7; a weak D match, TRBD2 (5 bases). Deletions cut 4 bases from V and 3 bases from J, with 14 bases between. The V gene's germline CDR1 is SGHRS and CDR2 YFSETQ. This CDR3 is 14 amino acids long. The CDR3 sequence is CASSSGSGSYEQYF. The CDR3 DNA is TGCGCCAGCAGCAGTGGGTCGGGGAGCTACGAGCAGTACTTC.

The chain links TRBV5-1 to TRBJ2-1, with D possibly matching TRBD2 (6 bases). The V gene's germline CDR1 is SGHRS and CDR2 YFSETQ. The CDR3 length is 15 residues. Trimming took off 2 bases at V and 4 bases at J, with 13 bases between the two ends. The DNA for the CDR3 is TGCGCCAGCAGCTTTCGGCCTAGCGAGTACAATGAGCAGTTCTTC. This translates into CASSFRPSEYNEQFF.

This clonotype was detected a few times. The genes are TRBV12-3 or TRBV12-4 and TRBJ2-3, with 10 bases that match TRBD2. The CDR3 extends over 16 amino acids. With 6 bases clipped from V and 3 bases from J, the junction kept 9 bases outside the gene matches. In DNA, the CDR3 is TGTGCCAGCAGAGAAAGGAGCGGGGGGGTTACAGATACGCAGTATTTT. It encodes CASRERSGGVTDTQYF.

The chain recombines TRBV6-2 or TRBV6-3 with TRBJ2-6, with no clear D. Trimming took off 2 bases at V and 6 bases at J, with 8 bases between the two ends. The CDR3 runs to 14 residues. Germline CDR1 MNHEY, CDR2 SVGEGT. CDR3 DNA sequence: TGTGCCAGCAGTTACATTCTGATGGCCAACGTCCTGACTTTC. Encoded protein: CASSYILMANVLTF.

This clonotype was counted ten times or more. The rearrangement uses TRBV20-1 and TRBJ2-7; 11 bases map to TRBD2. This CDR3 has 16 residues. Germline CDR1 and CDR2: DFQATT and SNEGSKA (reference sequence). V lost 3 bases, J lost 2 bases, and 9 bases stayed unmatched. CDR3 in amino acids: CSASESNSGGAYEQYV. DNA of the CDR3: TGCAGTGCTAGCGAGTCTAATAGCGGGGGGGCCTACGAGCAGTACGTC.

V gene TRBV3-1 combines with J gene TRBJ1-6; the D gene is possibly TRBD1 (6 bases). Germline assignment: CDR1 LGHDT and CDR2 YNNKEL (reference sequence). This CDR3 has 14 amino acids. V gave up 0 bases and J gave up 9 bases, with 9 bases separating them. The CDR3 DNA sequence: TGTGCCAGCAGCCAAGACGGGGGGCTTTCACCCCTCCACTTT. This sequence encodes CASSQDGGLSPLHF.

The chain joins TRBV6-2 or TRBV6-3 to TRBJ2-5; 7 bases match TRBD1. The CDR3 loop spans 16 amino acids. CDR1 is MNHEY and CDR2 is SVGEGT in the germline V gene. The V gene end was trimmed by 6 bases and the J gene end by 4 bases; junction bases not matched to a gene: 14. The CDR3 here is CASSLRDSVYSETQYF. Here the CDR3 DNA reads TGTGCCAGCAGCTTACGGGACAGCGTATACTCAGAGACCCAGTACTTC.

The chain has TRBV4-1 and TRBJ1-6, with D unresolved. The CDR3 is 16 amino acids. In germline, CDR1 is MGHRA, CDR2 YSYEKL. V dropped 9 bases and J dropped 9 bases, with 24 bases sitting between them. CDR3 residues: CASTRGLPGSVSPLHF. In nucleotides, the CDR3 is TGCGCCAGTACCCGTGGGCTCCCGGGATCAGTTTCACCCCTCCACTTT.

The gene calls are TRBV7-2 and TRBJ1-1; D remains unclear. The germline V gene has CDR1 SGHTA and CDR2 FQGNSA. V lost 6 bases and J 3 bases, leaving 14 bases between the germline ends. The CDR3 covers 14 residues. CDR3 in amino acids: CASSSQLAYTEAFF. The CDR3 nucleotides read TGTGCCAGCAGTTCCCAACTTGCTTACACTGAAGCTTTCTTT.

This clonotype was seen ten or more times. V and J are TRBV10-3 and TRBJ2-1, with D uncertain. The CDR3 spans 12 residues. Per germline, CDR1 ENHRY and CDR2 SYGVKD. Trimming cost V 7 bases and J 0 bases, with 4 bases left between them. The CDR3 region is CAIKGSYNEQFF. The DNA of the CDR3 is TGTGCCATCAAGGGCTCCTACAATGAGCAGTTCTTC.

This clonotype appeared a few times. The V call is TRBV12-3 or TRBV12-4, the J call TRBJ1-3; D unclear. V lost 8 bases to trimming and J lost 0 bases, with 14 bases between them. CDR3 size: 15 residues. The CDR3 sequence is CASGPAWYSGNTIYF. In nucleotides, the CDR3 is TGTGCCAGCGGGCCTGCGTGGTACTCTGGAAACACCATATATTTT.

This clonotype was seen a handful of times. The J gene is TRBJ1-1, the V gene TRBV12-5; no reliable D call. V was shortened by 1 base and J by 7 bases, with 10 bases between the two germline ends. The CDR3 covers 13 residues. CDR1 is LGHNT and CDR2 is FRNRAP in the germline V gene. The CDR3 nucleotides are TGTGCTAGTGGTTTGGAGCTCGGCCGTGAAGCTTTCTTT. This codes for CASGLELGREAFF. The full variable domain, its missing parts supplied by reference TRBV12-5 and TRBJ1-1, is DARVTQTPRHKVTEMGQEVTMRCQPILGHNTVFWYRQTMMQGLELLAYFRNRAPLDDSGMPKDRFSAEMPDATLATLKIQPSEPRDSAVYFCASGLELGREAFFGQGTRLTVV.

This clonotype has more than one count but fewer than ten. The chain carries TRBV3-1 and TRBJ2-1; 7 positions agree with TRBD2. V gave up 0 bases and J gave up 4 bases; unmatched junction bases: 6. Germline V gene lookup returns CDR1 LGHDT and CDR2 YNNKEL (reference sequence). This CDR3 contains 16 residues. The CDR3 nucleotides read TGTGCCAGCAGCCAAGAAGCTAGCGGCGTATACAATGAGCAGTTCTTC. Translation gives CASSQEASGVYNEQFF.

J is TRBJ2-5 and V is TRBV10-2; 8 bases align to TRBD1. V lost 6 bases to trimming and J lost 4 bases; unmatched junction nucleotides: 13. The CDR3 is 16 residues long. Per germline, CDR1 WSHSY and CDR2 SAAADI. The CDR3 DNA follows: TGCGCCAGCAGCGATCCCCTCGGACAGGGTCGAGAGACCCAGTACTTC. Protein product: CASSDPLGQGRETQYF.

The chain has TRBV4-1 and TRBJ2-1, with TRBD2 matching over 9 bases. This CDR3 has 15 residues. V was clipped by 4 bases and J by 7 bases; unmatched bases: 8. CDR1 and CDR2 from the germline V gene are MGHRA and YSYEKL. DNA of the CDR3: TGCGCCAGCAGCCCGACTAGCGGAGCGTCGAATGAGCAGTTCTTC. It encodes CASSPTSGASNEQFF.

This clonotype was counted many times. The CDR3 sequence: CASSLGGAVSSQGTQYF. The CDR3 DNA sequence: TGTGCCAGCAGCTTAGGAGGGGCAGTGTCGTCCCAGGGGACCCAGTACTTC. The genes are TRBV7-2 and TRBJ2-5; the D call may be TRBD1 or TRBD2 (5 bases each). Germline V lookup: CDR1 SGHTA, CDR2 FQGNSA. The CDR3 has 17 residues. Trimming cost V 1 base and J 7 bases, with 22 bases left between them. The full variable domain, completed using reference TRBV7-2 and TRBJ2-5, is GAGVSQSPSNKVTEKGKDVELRCDPISGHTALYWYRQSLGQGLEFLIYFQGNSAPDKSGLPSDRFSAERTGGSVSTLTIQRTQQEDSAVYLCASSLGGAVSSQGTQYFGPGTRLLVL.

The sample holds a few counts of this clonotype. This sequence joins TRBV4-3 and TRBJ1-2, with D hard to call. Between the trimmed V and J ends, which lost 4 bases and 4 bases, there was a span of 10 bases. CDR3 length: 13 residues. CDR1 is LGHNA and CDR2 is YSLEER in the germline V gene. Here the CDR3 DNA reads TGCGCCAGCAGCCCTCTGAGGCGCTATGGCTACACCTTC. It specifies CASSPLRRYGYTF.

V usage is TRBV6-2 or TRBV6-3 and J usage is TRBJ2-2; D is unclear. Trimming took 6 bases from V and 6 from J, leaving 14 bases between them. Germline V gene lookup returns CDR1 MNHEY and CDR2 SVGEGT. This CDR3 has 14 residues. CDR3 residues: CASRQNVEAGELFF. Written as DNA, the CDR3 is TGTGCCAGCAGGCAGAATGTAGAGGCCGGGGAGCTGTTTTTT.